This TCR beta chain appears in the sequencing data of a study of shared clonotypes between healthy human individuals. Repertoires were generated with immunoSEQ multiplex PCR, while TCRdb's copy carries only in-frame clones and drops some. The table has millions of clones, 90% to 95% seen once. V shed 5 bases and J shed 2 bases, with 12 bases lying between them. Germline lookup yields CDR1 WNHNN and CDR2 SYGVQD (reference sequence). CDR3 size: 14 residues. The TCR sequence derives from a man aged 18 to 30 in good health. The chain has TRBV10-1 and TRBJ2-5; TRBD1 might be the D (5 bases). Sequenced input: naive CD4+ T cells sorted from blood. Documented subset: CD45RA+ positively selected. The CDR3, as DNA: TGCGCCAGCAGTACAGGCGCTGGTCAAGAGACCCAGTACTTC. It specifies CASSTGAGQETQYF.